Listed below are T cell receptor beta chains from one sample, sequenced in a study of radiotherapy plus CTLA-4 blockade in lung cancer. The data were produced by immunoSEQ multiplex PCR, yet TCRdb's version contains in-frame clones alone and is incomplete. The table shows some 90,000 clones, with 70% to 90% occurring only once. The sample in question was peripheral blood, obtained from a patient treated with radiotherapy plus ipilimumab. Receptors were obtained from a human donor with non-small cell lung cancer who had a partial response to radiotherapy plus ipilimumab. The CDR3 runs from the conserved cysteine through the conserved F or W. Each record gives: J gene, clone size, D gene, CDR3 length, V gene, CDR3 protein, CDR3 DNA. The D gene is left open where the match is weak. Size is omitted from some rows. Given values are once, few, many or a class for expanded clones.

TRBJ1-4,NA,NA,15,TRBV5-1,CASSLLASTNEKLFF,TGCGCCAGCAGCTTGTTGGCTTCAACTAATGAAAAACTGTTTTTT
TRBJ2-7,NA,NA,14,TRBV7-8,CASSLAERNHEQYF,TGTGCCAGCAGCTTAGCGGAGCGGAATCACGAGCAGTACTTC
TRBJ1-2,once,NA,12,TRBV5-1,CASRGANYGYTF,TGCGCCAGCAGAGGGGCGAACTATGGCTACACCTTC
TRBJ1-2,NA,TRBD1,13,TRBV5-1,CAGSTLTGEGYTF,TGCGCCGGCAGCACCTTAACAGGGGAAGGCTACACCTTC
TRBJ2-1,NA,TRBD2,19,TRBV12-5,CASGFMGTSGEPYHNEQFF,TGTGCTAGTGGTTTCATGGGGACTAGCGGGGAACCCTATCACAATGAGCAGTTCTTC
TRBJ2-1,NA,TRBD2,16,TRBV18,CASSQGLAGRHNEQFF,TGTGCCAGCTCACAAGGACTAGCGGGTAGACACAATGAGCAGTTCTTC
TRBJ1-1,NA,TRBD1,14,TRBV6-5,CASSRTGPNTEAFF,TGTGCCAGCAGTAGGACAGGGCCGAACACTGAAGCTTTCTTT
TRBJ1-2,NA,TRBD1,15,TRBV14,CASSQARQGGYGYTF,TGTGCCAGCAGCCAAGCCCGACAGGGCGGCTATGGCTACACCTTC
TRBJ2-1,NA,NA,14,TRBV7-2,CASSLVGSKVEQFF,TGTGCCAGCAGCTTAGTAGGGAGTAAGGTTGAGCAGTTCTTC
TRBJ1-2,NA,NA,16,TRBV4-3,CASSQDWSRYGGGYTF,TGCGCCAGCAGCCAAGATTGGAGCCGCTACGGGGGTGGCTACACCTTC
TRBJ2-2,NA,NA,16,TRBV9,CASALRVTENTGELFF,TGTGCCAGCGCGTTGAGGGTCACCGAGAACACCGGGGAGCTGTTTTTT
TRBJ2-4,NA,TRBD1,17,TRBV19,CASSIGSTGDLKNIQYF,TGTGCCAGTAGTATAGGCTCTACAGGGGACCTGAAAAACATTCAGTACTTC
TRBJ2-5,once,TRBD2,16,TRBV19,CASSISLGLARETQYF,TGTGCCAGTAGTATATCCCTCGGACTAGCGCGGGAGACCCAGTACTTC
TRBJ2-3,NA,NA,15,TRBV27,CASSFDGGGTDTQYF,TGTGCCAGCAGTTTCGACGGCGGGGGCACAGATACGCAGTATTTT